This T cell receptor beta chain was found in a study of early T cells in non-severe SARS-CoV-2 infection. Individual cDNA molecules were tagged with unique molecular identifiers, the study reported. TCRdb recomputed calls from the 5' RACE reads with MiXCR, one row per CDR3 protein. The sample has some 80,000 distinct CDR3 sequences, 9% to 15% seen once. This CDR3 has 13 amino acids. Germline CDR1 and CDR2: LGHDT and YNNKEL (reference sequence). V gave up 1 base and J gave up 5 bases, with 8 bases separating them. This clonotype was observed at least ten times. The sequence was obtained from an adult who was a healthcare worker with PCR-confirmed SARS-CoV-2 infection or an uninfected control (not recorded which). The donor label of this sample is uncertain. The chain employs TRBV3-1 and TRBJ1-1; D gene ambiguous. Sequenced here: whole blood, sampled at baseline. The CDR3 nucleotides are TGTGCCAGCAGCCAAGTTGGAGGTACTGAAGCTTTCTTT. Its translation is CASSQVGGTEAFF.